This TCR beta chain was profiled in a study of T cells in Graves' hyperthyroidism and ophthalmopathy. This clonotype was observed many times. Amplification of TCR beta CDR3 regions used RNA as the template. With the HTBI primer set, the TCR CDR3 went through a first round of RT-PCR. TCRdb called the multiplex PCR reads again in MiXCR, with one record for every CDR3 protein. The profile covers 450,000 to 650,000 distinct CDR3 sequences, with more than 20% appearing a single time and more than 25% taken by the ten largest. Uncontrolled infection, other autoimmune disease, pregnancy or lactation led to exclusion. The authors obtained PBMCs from roughly 9.7 ml of fresh peripheral blood. Germline V gene data show CDR1 as SGHRS and CDR2 as YFSETQ. V was trimmed by 5 bases and J by 5 bases, leaving 16 bases between them. The CDR3 has 15 residues.

The TCR was taken from a man between 18 and 29 years old with Graves' hyperthyroidism. V is TRBV5-1 and J is TRBJ2-2; no firm D call. Sequencing input: blood. CDR3 amino acids: CASSNTGTSTGELFF. DNA of the CDR3: TGCGCCAGCAGTAACACCGGTACCAGTACCGGGGAGCTGTTTTTT.